The following is a TCR beta chain sequence with its context. This CDR3 spans 11 amino acids. Germline V lookup: CDR1 ENHRY, CDR2 SYGVKD. The V end lost 7 bases, the J end lost 10 bases, and 11 bases lay between the germline ends. The data are from a study of T cell changes during pregnancy in multiple sclerosis. Only in-frame clones appear in the TCRdb table, and some are missing; sequencing was by immunoSEQ multiplex PCR. The repertoire holds tens of thousands of clones, with around 92% as singletons. This TCR was recovered from a female donor in good health, enrolled as a control in a pregnancy study. The sample here was CD8+ T cells from peripheral blood mononuclear cells, taken in the third trimester of pregnancy. This rearrangement joins TRBV10-3 to TRBJ2-1, with D perhaps TRBD2 (5 bases). The chain's CDR3 is CAINLGEEQFF. The CDR3 bases are TGTGCCATCAATCTTGGGGAGGAGCAGTTCTTC.